The present TCR beta chain was sequenced within a study of regulatory T cells in long-lasting Graves disease. Time point noted: newly diagnosed GD, antithyroid drugs for less than 3 months. Researchers made the TCR library from RNA that was extracted from PBMCs. Patients were from an endocrinology department in Xi'an, China. This clonotype was observed many times. Its antigen remains unidentified. Whole-study results and caveats: Persistent Graves' patients showed a TCR diversity that was lower than that of newly diagnosed ones. Persistent disease was associated with favored TRBV28 usage and with favored use of TRBJ1-2 and TRBJ2-5. Few sampled subjects may have lowered accuracy.

HTBI primers from iRepertoire and Arm-PCR of CDR3 regions yielded the TCR beta libraries. TCRdb re-derived calls from the multiplex PCR reads in MiXCR, one entry per CDR3 protein. The table lists around 330,000 distinct CDR3 sequences, approximately 20% of them singletons. V lost 4 bases to trimming and J lost 5 bases, with 9 bases between them. The CDR3 is 13 amino acids. From germline, CDR1 is SNHLY and CDR2 FYNNEI. Material: peripheral blood mononuclear cells (PBMCs), obtained at new diagnosis, from a patient treated with antithyroid drugs. This chain connects TRBV2 to TRBJ1-5, with D perhaps TRBD1 (5 bases). This TCR came from a female donor with Graves disease. Written as DNA, the CDR3 is TGTGCCAGCAGTGCAGGGATTTATCAGCCCCAGCATTTT. Translation: CASSAGIYQPQHF.